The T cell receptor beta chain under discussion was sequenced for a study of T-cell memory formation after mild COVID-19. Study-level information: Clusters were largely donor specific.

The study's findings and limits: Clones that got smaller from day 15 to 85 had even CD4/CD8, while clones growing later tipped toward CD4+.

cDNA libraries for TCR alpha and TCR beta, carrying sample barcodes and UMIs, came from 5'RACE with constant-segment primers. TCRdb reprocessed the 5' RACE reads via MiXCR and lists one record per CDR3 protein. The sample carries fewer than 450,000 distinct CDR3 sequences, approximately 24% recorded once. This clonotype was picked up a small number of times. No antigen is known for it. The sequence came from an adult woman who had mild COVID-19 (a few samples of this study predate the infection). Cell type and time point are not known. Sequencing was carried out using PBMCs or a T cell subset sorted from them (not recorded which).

The CDR3, as DNA: TGCAGTGCTAGAGATGGAGGATTAAGTCAGCCCCAGCATTTT. Its protein product is CSARDGGLSQPQHF. The J gene is TRBJ1-5, the V gene TRBV20-1; D is ambiguous. Germline CDR1 is DFQATT and CDR2 is SNEGSKA (reference sequence). The CDR3 has 14 amino acids. V gave up 0 bases and J gave up 6 bases, with 12 bases separating them.